This entry describes one TCR beta chain. As yet, its antigen is unknown. This sample is part of a study of CD8 T cells in ankylosing spondylitis. Study outcomes and limitations: There was a TCR beta motif, made of eight highly homologous variants, that appeared characteristic of ankylosing spondylitis blood. Some motif variants had been reported before (in reactive arthritis synovial fluid and blood). Reportedly, matched ankylosing spondylitis synovial fluid was significantly enriched for disease-linked clones.

TCRdb redid the calling of the 5' RACE reads with MiXCR, one entry per CDR3 protein. Of about 450,000 distinct CDR3 sequences in the sample, 25% to 30% were seen once. Sequencing was done on a sample of blood, either unsorted or a sorted T cell fraction (not recorded which). The sequence was collected from a male donor with ankylosing spondylitis.

The CDR3 spells CATNPGGNYGYTF. CDR3 bases: TGTGCCACCAACCCCGGGGGGAACTATGGCTACACCTTC. The chain carries TRBV15 and TRBJ1-2, with D possibly being TRBD1 (5 bases). Germline CDR1 reads LNHNV; CDR2 reads YYDKDF (reference sequence). Trimming took off 7 bases at V and 2 bases at J, with 11 bases between the two ends. The CDR3 runs to 13 residues.